The 30 T cell receptor beta chains below were found in one sample sequenced in a study of cytotoxic CD8 clonotypes in ibrutinib-treated CLL. Measured with immunoSEQ multiplex PCR; TCRdb has only the in-frame clones, and not every one. Of roughly 53,000 clones listed, 50% to 65% are singletons. Sequences were derived from PBMCs, sampled at disease progression, from a patient treated with ibrutinib. The receptors stem from a human donor with chronic lymphocytic leukemia.

A few counts support this clone. The chain combines TRBV12-5 with TRBJ2-7; D not resolved. V lost 0 bases and J lost 7, with 10 bases in between. The CDR3 totals 13 residues. The germline CDR1 and CDR2 sequences are LGHNT and FRNRAP. The CDR3 coding sequence is TGTGCTAGTGGTTTGGTAATTGGCGGTGAGCAGTACTTC. Its translation: CASGLVIGGEQYF.

DNA for the CDR3: TGTGCCAGCAGTTACCGAGACAGGGTCGGTCACGAGCAGTACTTC. This gives the protein CASSYRDRVGHEQYF. The rearrangement links TRBV6-5 to TRBJ2-7; the match to TRBD1 covers 7 bases. This CDR3 comprises 15 residues. CDR1 is MNHEY and CDR2 is SVGAGI in the germline V gene. Trimming cost V 2 bases and J 5 bases; bases outside gene matches: 9.

In this sample, this clone turned up a few times. This sequence joins TRBV4-1 and TRBJ2-3; D call uncertain. The CDR3 has 14 amino acids. V lost 0 bases, J lost 5 bases, and 9 bases lay in between. Germline CDR1 is MGHRA and CDR2 is YSYEKL. The CDR3 sequence is CASSQDGQLDTQYF. As DNA, the CDR3 is TGCGCCAGCAGCCAAGATGGCCAACTAGATACGCAGTATTTT.

The chain carries TRBV4-2 and TRBJ1-2; D is possibly TRBD1 (6 bases). The V end lost 0 bases, the J end lost 5 bases, and 13 bases lay between the germline ends. There are 15 residues in the CDR3. Germline V gene sequence: CDR1 LGHNA, CDR2 YNFKEQ. CDR3 sequence (DNA): TGTGCCAGCAGCCAAGATTGGTCAGGGGTATATGGCTACACCTTC. Its protein is CASSQDWSGVYGYTF.

The rearrangement joins TRBV5-4 to TRBJ1-2, with D possibly TRBD1 on 5 matching bases. Per the germline V gene, CDR1 is SGHNT and CDR2 is YYREEE (reference sequence). The V gene lost 4 bases and the J gene lost 0 bases, with 10 bases spanning the gap. This CDR3 has 14 residues. In DNA form, the CDR3 reads TGTGCCAGCAGCCAAGGACAAGCTAACTATGGCTACACCTTC. It codes for CASSQGQANYGYTF.

The chain is built from TRBV2 and TRBJ1-4, with TRBD1 as a possible D gene (5 bases). This CDR3 spans 13 amino acids. Germline values: CDR1 SNHLY, CDR2 FYNNEI. V lost 5 bases and J 8 bases, leaving 12 bases between the germline ends. This CDR3 reads CASSRSGYEKLFF. Here the CDR3 DNA reads TGTGCCAGCAGTCGGTCAGGGTACGAAAAACTGTTTTTT.

This clone has only a few counts. The chain links TRBV10-3 to TRBJ2-1; TRBD2 matches at 10 bases. The length of the CDR3 is 14 residues. Germline V lookup: CDR1 ENHRY, CDR2 SYGVKD. J lost 10 bases, V lost 2 bases, and 5 bases had no gene match. CDR3 region: CAISESLAGDEQFF. The CDR3 nucleotides are TGTGCCATCAGTGAGAGCCTAGCGGGAGACGAGCAGTTCTTC.

This chain connects TRBV7-2 to TRBJ2-3, with 11 bases that match TRBD1. CDR1 is SGHTA, CDR2 FQGNSA, per germline. Trimming cost V 5 bases and J 2 bases; bases outside gene matches: 6. The CDR3 extends over 16 amino acids. CDR3 in DNA: TGTGCCAGCAGCCCGCGGACAGGGGGCTTCACAGATACGCAGTATTTT. Translated, it gives CASSPRTGGFTDTQYF.

This chain links TRBV4-3 with TRBJ2-7; no clear D. CDR1 is LGHNA, CDR2 YSLEER, per germline. The CDR3 has 16 residues. Trimming removed 0 bases at V and 4 bases at J, with 16 bases between. The CDR3 is CASSQDHPSGGYEQYF. CDR3 in DNA: TGCGCCAGCAGCCAAGATCACCCATCCGGCGGTTACGAGCAGTACTTC.

V usage is TRBV7-9 and J usage is TRBJ1-2; D gene uncertain. The CDR3 is made up of 14 amino acids. Per the germline V gene, CDR1 is SEHNR and CDR2 is FQNEAQ (reference sequence). V lost 7 bases and J lost 4, with 16 bases in between. In DNA, the CDR3 is TGTGCCAGCACCGACCCTGCAATTGGCTATGGCTACACCTTC. The encoded protein is CASTDPAIGYGYTF.

This clone was counted only a few times. The chain employs TRBV4-2 and TRBJ2-7, with D possibly matching TRBD2 (5 bases). CDR3 length: 16 residues. The germline V and J ends were trimmed by 0 bases and 3 bases, with 15 bases remaining between them. Germline V gene sequence: CDR1 LGHNA, CDR2 YNFKEQ. The CDR3 sequence: CASSQEERAGNYEQYF. CDR3 DNA: TGTGCCAGCAGCCAAGAGGAAAGGGCGGGCAACTACGAGCAGTACTTC.

This chain joins TRBV18 and TRBJ1-4, with 10 bases lining up with TRBD1. In germline, CDR1 is KGHSH, CDR2 LQKENI. Trimming cost V 0 bases and J 8 bases; bases outside gene matches: 6. CDR3 size: 16 residues. The chain's CDR3 is CASSPPGTGEGEKLFF. The CDR3 DNA reads TGTGCCAGCTCACCACCTGGGACAGGGGAAGGGGAAAAACTGTTTTTT.

Of note for this clone: In the same sample, other DNA sequences code for this CDR3. The chain carries TRBV18 and TRBJ2-7, with 9 bases that match TRBD1. The J segment lost 2 bases and the V segment lost 4 bases, leaving 0 bases of the junction unmatched. Germline lookup yields CDR1 KGHSH and CDR2 LQKENI. The CDR3 covers 13 residues. CDR3 region: CASSRTGAYEQYF. In nucleotides, the CDR3 is TGTGCCAGCTCACGGACAGGGGCCTACGAGCAGTACTTC. Full variable domain (outside the CDR3, taken from reference TRBV18 and TRBJ2-7): NAGVMQNPRHLVRRRGQEARLRCSPMKGHSHVYWYRQLPEEGLKFMVYLQKENIIDESGMPKERFSAEFPKEGPSILRIQQVVRGDSAAYFCASSRTGAYEQYFGPGTRLTVT.

This clone appeared a few times. The genes are TRBV6-1 and TRBJ1-2; 8 bases align to TRBD1. V trimming: 6 bases; J trimming: 3 bases; junction bases outside the gene matches: 3. Germline assignment: CDR1 MNHNS and CDR2 SASEGT. The CDR3 consists of 13 residues. CDR3 DNA: TGTGCCAGCAGCGGACAGGGCCACTATGGCTACACCTTC. Protein product: CASSGQGHYGYTF.

The chain combines TRBV28 with TRBJ2-1; TRBD2 matches at 14 bases. Germline-derived CDR1 and CDR2 are MDHEN and SYDVKM. The CDR3 consists of 17 residues. Trimming took 7 bases from V and 7 from J; bases not matched to a gene: 12. The CDR3 is CASTAPGLAGGLNEQFF. The CDR3 DNA follows: TGTGCCAGCACCGCTCCCGGACTAGCGGGGGGATTGAATGAGCAGTTCTTC.

This clone was seen a handful of times. In DNA form, the CDR3 reads TGCGCCAGCAGCCAAGATGGGAACCCGATCAGTCGGGAGCAGTACTTC. It translates to CASSQDGNPISREQYF. This rearrangement joins TRBV4-1 to TRBJ2-7; D gene ambiguous. The CDR3 length is 16 residues. V was clipped by 0 bases and J by 7 bases, with 19 bases between them. Germline CDR1 and CDR2: MGHRA and YSYEKL.

The chain combines TRBV30 with TRBJ2-5; D may match TRBD1 or TRBD2 (6 bases each). V lost 0 bases, J lost 4 bases, and 12 bases lay in between. The CDR3 totals 14 residues. From germline, CDR1 is GTSNPN and CDR2 SVGIG (reference sequence). The CDR3 loop is CAWSVQGGRETQYF. CDR3 DNA: TGTGCCTGGAGTGTACAAGGGGGGCGAGAGACCCAGTACTTC.

The chain has TRBV28 and TRBJ2-3, with 8 bases aligning to TRBD2. The CDR3 sequence is 14 residues long. The V segment lost 6 bases and the J segment 6 bases; nucleotides outside the gene matches: 8. Germline CDR1 MDHEN, CDR2 SYDVKM. Here the CDR3 reads CASSGGTRVDTQYF. CDR3 in DNA: TGTGCCAGCAGCGGAGGGACTAGGGTTGATACGCAGTATTTT.

The CDR3 protein is CASSQREGTGETQYF. The CDR3 region has the DNA TGTGCCAGCAGCCAAAGGGAAGGAACGGGCGAGACCCAGTACTTC. This chain uses TRBV4-2 with TRBJ2-5; no clear D. V was shortened by 2 bases and J by 5 bases, with 15 bases between the two germline ends. Looked up from germline, CDR1 is LGHNA and CDR2 is YNFKEQ. The CDR3 totals 15 residues.

The rearrangement links TRBV4-2 to TRBJ1-2; D uncertain. The CDR3 has 14 residues. Per germline, CDR1 LGHNA and CDR2 YNFKEQ. The V gene lost 0 bases and the J gene lost 5 bases, with 10 bases spanning the gap. CDR3 protein: CASSQEQMTYGYTF. The DNA of the CDR3 is TGTGCCAGCAGCCAAGAACAGATGACGTATGGCTACACCTTC.

This clone was detected once. V and J are TRBV5-1 and TRBJ2-3, with 8 bases lining up with TRBD1. The CDR3 extends over 14 amino acids. V trimming: 4 bases; J trimming: 1 base; junction bases outside the gene matches: 2. Per germline, CDR1 SGHRS and CDR2 YFSETQ. DNA of the CDR3: TGCGCCAGCAGCGCGGACAGGGGCACAGATACGCAGTATTTT. Translation: CASSADRGTDTQYF.

The CDR3 DNA follows: TGTGCCAGCAGCCCTAGGTGGACCGAGAATTATGGCTACACCTTC. Translated: CASSPRWTENYGYTF. V and J are TRBV7-9 and TRBJ1-2; no clear D gene. This CDR3 has 15 amino acids. Trimming took 5 bases from V and 5 from J, leaving 18 bases between them. Germline CDR1 and CDR2: SEHNR and FQNEAQ (reference sequence).

This chain joins TRBV5-1 and TRBJ2-5, with D hard to call. The V end was cut by 4 bases, the J end by 2 bases, with 3 bases between. Germline loops: CDR1 SGHRS, CDR2 YFSETQ. The CDR3 covers 11 residues. The CDR3: CASSIQETQYF. CDR3 in DNA: TGCGCCAGCAGCATACAAGAGACCCAGTACTTC.

The sample holds a few counts of this clone. The rearrangement links TRBV5-6 to TRBJ2-7; 9 bases agree with TRBD1. The CDR3 contains 14 residues. Germline values: CDR1 SGHDT, CDR2 YYEEEE. Germline trimming cut 3 bases from V and 5 bases from J; bases unmatched to any gene: 6. CDR3 in amino acids: CASSYRGRPDEQYF. CDR3 DNA sequence: TGTGCCAGCAGCTACAGGGGGCGTCCAGACGAGCAGTACTTC.

V and J are TRBV29-1 and TRBJ1-5; 10 nucleotides align to TRBD1. V trimming: 3 bases; J trimming: 11 bases; junction bases outside the gene matches: 10. The germline V gene encodes CDR1 SQVTM and CDR2 ANQGSEA. There are 14 residues in the CDR3. For the CDR3, the DNA is TGCAGCGTTGATTCGGGACAGGGGCCAGGGGCCCAGCATTTT. Encoded protein: CSVDSGQGPGAQHF. Drawing the rest from reference TRBV29-1 and TRBJ1-5, the complete variable domain is SAVISQKPSRDICQRGTSLTIQCQVDSQVTMMFWYRQQPGQSLTLIATANQGSEATYESGFVIDKFPISRPNLTFSTLTVSNMSPEDSSIYLCSVDSGQGPGAQHFGDGTRLSIL.

The V and J genes are TRBV28 and TRBJ2-1; 9 bases match TRBD1. V lost 6 bases and J lost 5; bases outside the gene matches: 8. CDR1 is MDHEN, CDR2 SYDVKM, per germline. The CDR3 extends over 15 amino acids. The CDR3 region has the DNA TGTGCCAGCAGAGAACAGGGGGCCGGGAACAATGAGCAGTTCTTC. It specifies CASREQGAGNNEQFF.

Comments on this clone: This sample also contains other DNA sequences that code for the same CDR3. This rearrangement joins TRBV7-2 to TRBJ1-5; TRBD1 aligns across 8 bases. The CDR3 runs 15 residues. CDR1 and CDR2 (germline): SGHTA, FQGNSA. The ends lost 2 bases at V and 6 bases at J; junction bases unmatched: 6. CDR3 in DNA: TGTGCCAGCAGCTTAACAGGGGGAGCTGGTCAGCCCCAGCATTTT. The encoded protein is CASSLTGGAGQPQHF.

This clone was seen only once. The chain is built from TRBV27 and TRBJ2-5; D unresolved. Germline CDR1 MNHEY, CDR2 SMNVEV (reference sequence). V lost 5 bases and J lost 4, with 11 bases in between. This CDR3 is 13 amino acids long. As DNA, the CDR3 is TGTGCCAGCAGTCCTTCGGTCGGAGAGACCCAGTACTTC. This gives the protein CASSPSVGETQYF.

The chain has TRBV7-9 and TRBJ2-2; D is uncertain. The ends were cut back, 0 bases at V and 6 bases at J, with 8 bases in the middle. Looked up from germline, CDR1 is SEHNR and CDR2 is FQNEAQ (reference sequence). The CDR3 spans 14 residues. The CDR3 region has the DNA TGTGCCAGCAGCTTAGCGGAAATCGCCGGGGAGCTGTTTTTT. It specifies CASSLAEIAGELFF.

The rearrangement uses TRBV10-1 and TRBJ1-6; TRBD1 is a possible D gene (5 bases). The germline V and J ends were trimmed by 7 bases and 0 bases, with 22 bases remaining between them. The germline CDR1 and CDR2 sequences are WNHNN and SYGVQD (reference sequence). The CDR3 spans 19 residues. The CDR3 DNA is TGCGCCAGCACCGGAAGTGCAGGGAAGGAGTGCTCCTATAATTCACCCCTCCACTTT. Translating it yields CASTGSAGKECSYNSPLHF.